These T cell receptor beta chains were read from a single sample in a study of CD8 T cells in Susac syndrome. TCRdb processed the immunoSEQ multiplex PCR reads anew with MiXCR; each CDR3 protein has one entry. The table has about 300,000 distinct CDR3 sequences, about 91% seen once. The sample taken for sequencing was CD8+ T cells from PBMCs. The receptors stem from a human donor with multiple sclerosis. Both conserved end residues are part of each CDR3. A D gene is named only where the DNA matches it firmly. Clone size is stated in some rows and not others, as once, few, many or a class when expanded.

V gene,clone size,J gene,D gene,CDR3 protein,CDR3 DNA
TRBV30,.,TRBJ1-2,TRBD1,CAWSATGAGGYTF,TGTGCCTGGAGTGCCACAGGGGCGGGGGGCTACACCTTC
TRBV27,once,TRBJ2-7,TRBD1,CASSLDRGRVEQYF,TGTGCCAGCAGTTTGGACAGGGGGCGCGTCGAGCAGTACTTC
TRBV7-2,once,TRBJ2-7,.,CASSLEGRPYEQYF,TGTGCCAGCAGCTTAGAGGGAAGGCCCTACGAGCAGTACTTC
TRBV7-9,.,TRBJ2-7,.,CASSSSGSTYYEQYF,TGTGCCAGCAGCTCTTCAGGATCCACTTACTACGAGCAGTACTTC
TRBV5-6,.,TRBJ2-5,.,CASSFGGVETQYF,TGTGCCAGCAGCTTCGGCGGGGTAGAGACCCAGTACTTC
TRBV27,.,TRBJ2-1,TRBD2,CASRTGTSGTNEQFF,TGTGCCAGCAGAACCGGGACTAGCGGGACCAATGAGCAGTTCTTC
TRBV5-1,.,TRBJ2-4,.,CASSYATSFKNIQYF,TGCGCCAGCAGCTATGCGACTAGTTTCAAAAACATTCAGTACTTC
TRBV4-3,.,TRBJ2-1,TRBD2,CASSHERGLAVYNEQFF,TGCGCCAGCAGCCACGAACGGGGACTAGCGGTCTACAATGAGCAGTTCTTC
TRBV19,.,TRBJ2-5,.,CASRRQETQYF,TGTGCCAGTAGAAGGCAAGAGACCCAGTACTTC
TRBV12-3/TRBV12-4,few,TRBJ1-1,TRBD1,CASSFGQGNTEAFF,TGTGCCAGCAGTTTTGGACAGGGGAACACTGAAGCTTTCTTT
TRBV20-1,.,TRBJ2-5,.,CSARDGEGADVTQYF,TGCAGTGCTAGAGATGGTGAGGGAGCGGATGTGACCCAGTACTTC
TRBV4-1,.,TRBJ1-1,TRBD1,CASSQAGGGGTEAFF,TGCGCCAGCAGCCAGGCAGGGGGCGGGGGCACTGAAGCTTTCTTT
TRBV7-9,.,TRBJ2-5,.,CASSSPAQETQYF,TGTGCCAGCAGCTCCCCGGCCCAAGAGACCCAGTACTTC
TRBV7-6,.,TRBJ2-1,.,CASSLARDRSSYNEQFF,TGTGCCAGCAGCTTGGCCCGGGACCGAAGCTCCTACAATGAGCAGTTCTTC
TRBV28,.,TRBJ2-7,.,CASRDTTGLGEQYF,TGTGCCAGCAGAGACACCACAGGGCTAGGCGAGCAGTACTTC
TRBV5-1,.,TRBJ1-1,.,CASRDSGNTEAFF,TGCGCCAGCAGGGACAGTGGGAACACTGAAGCTTTCTTT
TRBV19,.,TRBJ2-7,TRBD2,CASSVASGGIYEQYF,TGTGCCAGTAGTGTCGCTAGCGGGGGGATCTACGAGCAGTACTTC
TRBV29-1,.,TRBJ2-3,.,CSVEDRAASTDTQYF,TGCAGCGTTGAAGATCGAGCGGCTAGCACAGATACGCAGTATTTT
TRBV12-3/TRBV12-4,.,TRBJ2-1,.,CASSLSDNSYNEQFF,TGTGCCAGCAGTTTATCCGATAACTCCTACAATGAGCAGTTCTTC
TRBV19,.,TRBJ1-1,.,CASKQENTEAFF,TGTGCCAGTAAGCAGGAAAACACTGAAGCTTTCTTT
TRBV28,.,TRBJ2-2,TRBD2,CASSNLGLQASGDNTGELFF,TGTGCCAGCAGTAATTTGGGATTGCAGGCTAGCGGAGATAACACCGGGGAGCTGTTTTTT
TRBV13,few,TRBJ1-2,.,CASSLGTSGYTF,TGTGCCAGCAGCTTAGGAACCTCTGGCTACACCTTC